Following are 2 T cell receptor beta chains from one sample sequenced in a study of T cells in Graves' hyperthyroidism and ophthalmopathy. The source material, RNA transcripts, was used to amplify TCR beta CDR3 regions. A set of HTBI primers served as the primers for a first-round RT-PCR of the TCR CDR3. TCRdb re-called the multiplex PCR reads with MiXCR, one entry per CDR3 protein. Of about 480,000 distinct CDR3 sequences in the sample, roughly 24% were seen once. Specimen: blood. The receptor source for this set is a woman in her 30s with Graves' ophthalmopathy.

Remarks on this clonotype: The junction differs from germline at one of its ends, possibly a read error. The CDR3 reads CASSLLIENTDAFF. CDR3 DNA: TGTGCCAGCAGCCTCCTGATCGAGAACACTGATGCTTTCTTT. The chain has TRBV2 and TRBJ1-1, with D hard to call. The CDR3 sequence is 14 residues long. Germline V gene sequence: CDR1 SNHLY, CDR2 FYNNEI.

The table lists this clonotype with a few counts. The chain carries TRBV24-1 and TRBJ2-5; TRBD2 matches 8 bases. Looked up from germline, CDR1 is KGHDR and CDR2 is SFDVKD. V lost 0 bases and J lost 5; bases outside the gene matches: 13. The CDR3 loop spans 18 amino acids. The CDR3 loop reads CATSDLDFPASGRETQYF. CDR3 nucleotides: TGTGCCACCAGTGATTTGGATTTTCCGGCTAGCGGGCGGGAGACCCAGTACTTC.